One and the same sample provided the 7 T cell receptor beta chains below, sequenced in a study of T cell responses to AZD1222 COVID-19 vaccine. Some clones are missing from TCRdb's copy, which holds only in-frame ones; the method was immunoSEQ multiplex PCR. The sample has roughly 96,000 clones; around nine tenths are singletons. Sequences were derived from peripheral blood, sampled on day 0 of AZD1222 vaccination. The source is an adult in good health.

The CDR3 region is CASMEEAYSGNTIYF. The CDR3 DNA reads TGTGCCAGTATGGAGGAGGCGTACTCTGGAAACACCATATATTTT. The V gene is TRBV7-9, the J gene TRBJ1-3; no clear D. Between the trimmed V and J ends, which lost 9 bases and 0 bases, there was a span of 15 bases. This CDR3 comprises 15 residues. Per the germline V gene, CDR1 is SEHNR and CDR2 is FQNEAQ (reference sequence).

The chain uses TRBV19 and TRBJ1-2; no reliable D call. V lost 1 base and J 6 bases, leaving 24 bases between the germline ends. CDR1 and CDR2 from the germline V gene are LNHDA and SQIVND (reference sequence). The CDR3 sequence is 18 residues long. The CDR3, as DNA: TGTGCCAGTAGTATAGCAGAGGACCTCCTCTGGGGTAGGCATGGCTACACCTTC. Translation: CASSIAEDLLWGRHGYTF.

In DNA, the CDR3 is TGTGCCAGCAGCAACCGGGACAGGGGGCTCGGAAGGGATGGCTACACCTTC. As protein: CASSNRDRGLGRDGYTF. The rearrangement joins TRBV7-9 to TRBJ1-2; TRBD1 matches at 12 bases. Germline CDR1 reads SEHNR; CDR2 reads FQNEAQ (reference sequence). Unmatched junction bases numbered 13, after V lost 5 bases and J lost 6 bases. The CDR3 length is 17 residues. Combining the CDR3 with reference TRBV7-9 and TRBJ1-2 gives the whole variable domain DTGVSQNPRHKITKRGQNVTFRCDPISEHNRLYWYRQTLGQGPEFLTYFQNEAQLEKSRLLSDRFSAERPKGSFSTLEIQRTEQGDSAMYLCASSNRDRGLGRDGYTFGSGTRLTVV.

The rearrangement joins TRBV4-2 to TRBJ2-1, with D perhaps matching TRBD2 (5 bases). Germline V gene sequence: CDR1 LGHNA, CDR2 YNFKEQ. This CDR3 contains 13 residues. V lost 4 bases, J lost 10 bases, and 14 bases lay in between. The CDR3 DNA is TGTGCCAGCAGCCGAACCCTAGCCTCAGAGCAGTTCTTC. Residues: CASSRTLASEQFF.

The chain links TRBV18 to TRBJ2-1, with 15 bases that match TRBD2. With V trimmed by 6 bases and J by 10 bases, 10 bases remained unmatched. The CDR3 contains 16 residues. Germline CDR1 is KGHSH and CDR2 is LQKENI. In DNA form, the CDR3 reads TGTGCCAGCTCGGAGAGGACTAGCGGGAGGGCGGGGGAGCAGTTCTTC. It translates to CASSERTSGRAGEQFF.

The J gene is TRBJ2-7, the V gene TRBV29-1, with TRBD2 matching 13 bases. CDR1 is SQVTM, CDR2 ANQGSEA, per germline. With V trimmed by 3 bases and J by 2 bases, 10 bases remained unmatched. The CDR3 is made up of 17 amino acids. For the CDR3, the DNA is TGCAGCGTTGAGGGGACTAGCGGGAAGGCTGAGGCCTACGAGCAGTACTTC. This gives the protein CSVEGTSGKAEAYEQYF.

The V gene is TRBV5-4, the J gene TRBJ1-1; D gene unclear. The length of the CDR3 is 15 residues. In germline, CDR1 is SGHNT, CDR2 YYREEE (reference sequence). V was cut by 1 base and J by 0 bases, with 10 bases left in between. The CDR3 DNA reads as TGTGCCAGCAGCTTGCTTTTGGGAATGAACACTGAAGCTTTCTTT. Residues: CASSLLLGMNTEAFF.